The TCR beta chain under discussion was sequenced for a study of cytomegalovirus exposure and HLA in healthy donors (dated by TCRdb to about 2017). Study-level background: An earlier analysis of fewer than 750 of the donors reported 276 Gb of sequence data and 117 million unique TCR beta sequences obtained from 180 million or so T cells. Alongside the repertoire data, information on donor age, sex, ethnicity and CMV serostatus was compiled. All discovery cohort repertoires had been generated on a single sequencing platform. The study aimed to test whether signatures of past pathogen exposure could be identified by cataloging public T cell receptors. In a later genetic analysis, genome-wide SNP genotypes for about 65% of the 666 donors were used, and that subset was treated as a discovery cohort. HLA typing included class I and class II loci at four-digit resolution. The study profiled the T cell repertoires of 500 to 800 subjects by immunosequencing and related them to cytomegalovirus serostatus. Typing coverage varied by locus: roughly 629-630 donors for A, B, C, DRB1 and DQB1; approximately 560 for DQA1; about 600 for DPA1; 450 to 480 for DPB1. Several DR-DQ haplotypes were treated as single units for association and clustering because of strong linkage in the cohort. An early release covering about 600 HLA-typed donors comprised about 320 gigabases of sequencing data and around 80 million unique TCR sequences. To predict cytomegalovirus infection status, the study brought together high-throughput TCR immunosequencing, statistical association of individual TCRs with disease status, and machine learning. Of the approximately 400 genotyped donors, roughly 80% fell in the genetic ancestry cluster associated with self-reported Caucasian donors. In addition to the first cohort of about 650 subjects, a separate validation cohort of approximately 130 different subjects was used. A later analysis re-analyzed previously published TCR beta repertoires from about 730 donors and added high-resolution HLA genotyping to study TCR occurrence patterns. Among around 400 genotyped donors of the cohort, an average of 235,054 unique TCR beta nucleotide sequences were sequenced per donor, roughly a sixth of them non-productive. Rather than using new phenotypic data, the later analysis identified candidate immune exposures from TCR beta sequences and from how often those sequences occurred across donors. An earlier analysis of around 580 of the donors used high-throughput TCR beta sequencing to judge whether each TCR beta V gene segment behaved as functional or pseudogenic.

Overall study results and their limits: A later analysis associated 17,000 or so TCR beta sequences with specific HLA alleles at a false discovery rate of 0.05. Broadly in line with IMGT annotations, most TCR beta V segments showed up in productive rearrangements about 87% or about 30% of the time in an earlier analysis of about 500 of the donors. While some public TCRs were present in many individuals, most TCR sequences turned up only very rarely across donors. Assigning TCR associations to individual alleles was difficult when HLA alleles, especially DR and DQ, strongly co-occurred. A cluster of highly shared sequence variants was judged likely to be a technical artifact of the sequencing pipeline. Linkage disequilibrium might explain the correlated functional status among segregating V segments, but an unknown experimental factor could not be ruled out. The classifier was reported to diagnose cytomegalovirus status with high specificity and sensitivity in both the original and validation cohorts. Compared with equally common non-associated chains, HLA-associated TCR beta chains in a later analysis were more clonally expanded and had lower generation probabilities. Some IMGT-functional V segments, including TRBV6-2 and TRBV6-3, could not be distinguished by the 87-base-pair reads and were therefore excluded. In a later genetic analysis, a missense DCLRE1C variant was associated with V-gene and J-gene trimming of TCR beta chains, and the association was replicated in an independent cohort. In this cohort, only TCR beta chains were sequenced, and detectable features were limited by the absence of alpha or paired-chain data. In vitro tests confirmed that a few of the cytomegalovirus-associated TCR beta chains recognize cytomegalovirus antigens. CMV serostatus was the only immune exposure information available for the cohort. A later genetic analysis reported fewer N-insertions in productive TCRs among donors in an Asian-associated ancestry cluster than the roughly 650-donor mean. Roughly uniform sequencing depth across donors was assumed in presence/absence analyses, although this assumption may not hold. The earlier analysis of about 600 of the donors excluded approximately 15 rarely observed V segments, including chromosome 9 orphons, because counts were too low. A later analysis found that TCR association rates varied across HLA loci, with DRB1 alleles showing the most associated TCRs and HLA-C alleles the fewest. A further reported finding was that TCR beta sequences accurately predicted the HLA-A and HLA-B alleles for most subjects in the first cohort. Because some donors lacked HLA typing at each locus, the association tests relied only on the typed subset. It was suggested by the authors that the approach could potentially be generalized to other disease states and immunological phenotypes. Most CMV-associated TCR beta chains appeared to be HLA-restricted in a later analysis, and the HLA associations seemed to be driven largely by CMV exposure. Several of the top co-occurrence clusters appeared to be linked to parvovirus B19, influenza, CMV and Epstein-Barr virus, according to a later analysis. A total of about 180 TCR beta chains were listed by the study as associated with cytomegalovirus.

The CDR3 measures 13 amino acids from cysteine to phenylalanine. Just CDR3 DNA is preserved here, 39 bases in frame from base 1. Trimming leaves V shorter by 4 bases and J shorter by 4 bases, with the junction holding 4 bases beyond the gene matches. CDR1 is given as GTSNPN and CDR2 as SVGIG, both from the germline V gene (reference sequence). The cohort comprised 710 or so healthy bone marrow donors. At the time of sampling, every cohort member was nominally healthy, though immune exposures that went unrecorded were likely present. The donor tested CMV seronegative, placing the donor among the roughly 350 seronegative members of the cohort. A peripheral blood sample was provided by each donor, and peripheral blood mononuclear cells were used for TCR beta sequencing. Genomic DNA was extracted from the blood cell samples with the Qiagen DNeasy Blood Extraction Kit. The library was prepared using the immunoSEQ multiplex PCR assay. The multiplex PCR relied on a mix of 60 forward primers for TCR Vbeta segments and 13 reverse primers for TCR Jbeta segments. Amplification of the CDR3 region of rearranged TCR beta genes was performed with a multiplex PCR assay on genomic DNA. The amplified TCR beta libraries were sequenced on the Illumina HiSeq System as 87-base-pair reads. For the original study's pipeline: A later analysis tallied 70 million to 100 million unique TCR beta chains across the 660 or so repertoires, and about 12 million of those chains were shared by two or more donors. To remove PCR and sequencing errors, raw reads were error-corrected and collapsed into unique sequences using a nearest-neighbor algorithm that merged closely related sequences. CDR3 sequences were aligned to IMGT reference sequences to assign V, D and J gene segments. For a sequence to be retained, a match of at least six nucleotides was required to both a V gene segment and a J gene segment. A rearrangement counted as productive if the CDR3 had no stop codons and remained in frame with V and J, and every other rearrangement counted as non-productive. CDR3 was defined by IMGT convention, running from the second conserved V-encoded cysteine to the conserved J-encoded phenylalanine. The earlier analysis of fewer than 700 of the donors excluded sequences that lacked an unambiguous match to a single V gene segment. An earlier analysis of a few hundred of the donors called V segments functional above 56.7% productive rearrangements and segregating when the between-donor standard deviation exceeded 5%. A statistical classification framework was built for diagnosing cytomegalovirus status from the catalog of TCR beta chain sequences. In a later analysis, TCR nucleotide sequences were compared against IMGT/GENE-DB human TR gene sequences so that V and J genes could be assigned. Using the TCRdist pipeline, a later analysis assigned CDR3 sequences along with most-parsimonious VDJ recombination scenarios. A later analysis defined each TCR beta chain by its CDR3 amino acid sequence plus V-gene family, and excluded reads lacking a unique V-gene family. A later analysis removed several hundred highly shared, low-generation-probability nucleotide sequences to deal with suspected cross-contamination and a sequencing artifact. A later analysis calculated a clonal expansion index for each public chain from normalized within-repertoire ranks of inferred template counts. In a later analysis, generation probabilities were computed with a VDJ recombination model fitted to out-of-frame rearrangements, and the resulting probabilities were checked against IGoR. In a later analysis, hypergeometric tests were used to score TCR-TCR, TCR-HLA and TCR-CMV co-occurrence, with a repertoire-size bias correction applied to TCR pairs. A later analysis estimated false discovery rates by permuting HLA or CMV assignments 20 times. In a later analysis, co-occurring TCRs were grouped using DBSCAN, and TCRdist sequence similarity was added for clustering within HLA-allele-positive subsets. Repertoires with fewer than 30,000 or more than 120,000 public chains, plus five repertoires with anomalous nucleotide sharing, were excluded from co-occurrence clustering. As stored in TCRdb, this immuneACCESS dataset retains in-frame rearrangements with V and J assigned. A fraction of the clones does not appear; measured against another copy, unresolved V genes explain less than half of the discrepancy, and the remainder lacks a known reason. D and trimming were read from the DNA, whereas the V and J calls and clone size are those reported in that table. Per the sample table, the count is more than 60,000 clones. The ten largest make up 15% to 20% of the sample.

A note on this clone: Its binding antigen is unknown.

Sequenced input: PBMCs. The chain employs TRBV30 and TRBJ1-2; a stretch of 9 junction bases matches TRBD1. This sequence was found in a boy younger than 18 in good health and CMV-seronegative. The CDR3 reads CAWTSTGGYGYTF. The sequenced DNA is TGTGCCTGGACATCGACAGGGGGCTATGGCTACACCTTC.